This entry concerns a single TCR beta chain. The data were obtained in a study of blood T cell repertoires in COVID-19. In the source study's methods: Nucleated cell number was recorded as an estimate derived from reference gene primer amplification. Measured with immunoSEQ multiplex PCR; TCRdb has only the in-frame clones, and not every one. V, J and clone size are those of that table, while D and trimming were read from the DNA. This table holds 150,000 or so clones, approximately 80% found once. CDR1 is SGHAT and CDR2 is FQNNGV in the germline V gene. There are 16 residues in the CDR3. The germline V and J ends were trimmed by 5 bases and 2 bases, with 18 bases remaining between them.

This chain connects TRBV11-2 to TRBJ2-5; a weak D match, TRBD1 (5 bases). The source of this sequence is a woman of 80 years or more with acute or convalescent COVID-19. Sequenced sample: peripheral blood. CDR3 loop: CASSPPGRQFQETQYF. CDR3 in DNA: TGTGCCAGCAGCCCCCCTGGCCGACAGTTTCAAGAGACCCAGTACTTC.